The rows below give T cell receptor beta chains drawn from one sample of a study of blood T cell repertoires in COVID-19. The table came from immunoSEQ multiplex PCR; TCRdb's copy has only in-frame clones and leaves some out. The sample lists over 130,000 clones, around 83% occurring once. Sequenced material: peripheral blood. The source of these receptors is a man under 40 with COVID-19, enrolled during active disease. CDR3s include the opening cysteine and the closing phenylalanine or tryptophan. The D gene is left open where the match is weak. A clone size is listed for some rows: how often the clone was seen (once, few, many), or a class if it is expanded.

d_call | clone_size | j_call | v_call | cdr3_length | cdr3_aa | cdr3_nt
. | . | TRBJ2-7 | TRBV6-5 | 12 | CASTHSSYEQYF | TGTGCCAGCACCCACAGCTCCTACGAGCAGTACTTC
TRBD2 | . | TRBJ2-3 | TRBV24-1 | 16 | CATSDIAGESTDTQYF | TGTGCCACCAGTGATATAGCGGGGGAAAGCACAGATACGCAGTATTTT
. | . | TRBJ1-2 | TRBV4-3 | 14 | CASSQAGGSQGYTF | TGCGCCAGCAGCCAAGCCGGGGGTTCTCAAGGCTACACCTTC
TRBD1 | . | TRBJ1-2 | TRBV5-1 | 15 | CASSQRRDSNSGYTF | TGCGCCAGCAGTCAGCGCCGGGACAGTAATAGTGGCTACACCTTC
. | . | TRBJ1-1 | TRBV11-2 | 13 | CASSQDKNTEAFF | TGTGCCAGCAGCCAAGACAAGAACACTGAAGCTTTCTTT
. | . | TRBJ2-7 | TRBV5-1 | 16 | CASSLVSGSLMGEQYF | TGCGCCAGCAGCTTGGTGAGTGGGTCACTAATGGGTGAGCAGTACTTC
TRBD1 | . | TRBJ2-7 | TRBV11-3 | 15 | CASSFPDRIPYEQYF | TGTGCCAGCAGCTTCCCGGACAGGATTCCCTACGAGCAGTACTTC
. | . | TRBJ1-1 | TRBV19 | 12 | CASLTGNTEAFF | TGTGCCAGCCTCACAGGGAACACTGAAGCTTTCTTT
TRBD1 | . | TRBJ2-1 | TRBV7-9 | 19 | CASSATPGTGYSWDNEQFF | TGTGCCAGCAGCGCCACACCCGGGACAGGGTATAGTTGGGACAATGAGCAGTTCTTC
TRBD1 | . | TRBJ2-1 | TRBV18 | 16 | CASSPGGQVFRDEQFF | TGTGCCAGCTCACCAGGAGGACAGGTATTTCGGGATGAGCAGTTCTTC
. | . | TRBJ2-7 | TRBV3-1/TRBV3-2 | 15 | CASSQGSGASYEQYF | TGTGCCAGCAGCCAGGGGTCTGGGGCCTCCTACGAGCAGTACTTC
. | . | TRBJ1-6 | TRBV28 | 13 | CASSPWASRTLHF | TGTGCCAGCAGCCCCTGGGCCTCCAGGACCCTCCACTTT
. | . | TRBJ2-5 | TRBV20-1 | 11 | CSASREKTQYF | TGCAGTGCTAGCAGGGAAAAGACCCAGTACTTC
TRBD1 | . | TRBJ1-6 | TRBV18 | 17 | CASSPRIQGVYNSPLHF | TGTGCCAGCTCACCTCGGATCCAGGGGGTCTATAATTCACCCCTCCACTTT
. | . | TRBJ2-7 | TRBV7-6 | 12 | CASSLARGEQYF | TGTGCCAGCAGCTTAGCGCGGGGCGAGCAGTACTTC
. | . | TRBJ2-1 | TRBV28 | 16 | CASSPPFKQDYNEQFF | TGTGCCAGCAGTCCCCCGTTCAAGCAAGATTACAATGAGCAGTTCTTC
. | once | TRBJ1-1 | TRBV15 | 14 | CATSKDKANTEAFF | TGTGCCACCAGCAAGGACAAGGCGAACACTGAAGCTTTCTTT
. | few | TRBJ2-7 | TRBV11-1 | 15 | CASSLAALSSYEQYF | TGTGCCAGCAGCTTAGCGGCCCTCAGCTCCTACGAGCAGTACTTC
. | . | TRBJ1-1 | TRBV20-1 | 11 | CSAPDNPEAFF | TGCAGTGCCCCGGACAATCCCGAAGCTTTCTTT
TRBD1 | . | TRBJ1-2 | TRBV5-5 | 14 | CASSSRGLFYGYTF | TGTGCCAGCAGCTCCAGGGGGCTGTTCTATGGCTACACCTTC
TRBD1 | . | TRBJ2-1 | TRBV2 | 14 | CASLRQGRNNEQFF | TGTGCCTCATTGAGACAGGGCCGCAACAATGAGCAGTTCTTC
. | . | TRBJ2-3 | TRBV20-1 | 10 | CSAYTDTQYF | TGCAGTGCTTACACAGATACGCAGTATTTT
. | . | TRBJ2-1 | TRBV5-1 | 15 | CASSLAGTPNNEQFF | TGCGCCAGCAGCTTAGCCGGGACACCTAACAATGAGCAGTTCTTC
TRBD2 | . | TRBJ2-3 | TRBV27 | 16 | CASSLSPSGSTDTQYF | TGTGCCAGCAGTTTATCACCTAGCGGGAGCACAGATACGCAGTATTTT